This TCR beta chain was captured by sequencing in a study of glioma-infiltrating T cells after dendritic cell vaccination. Germline V lookup: CDR1 MGHRA, CDR2 YSYEKL. This CDR3 region has 16 residues. Trimming removed 4 bases from V and 1 base from J, with 13 bases in between. Some clones are missing from TCRdb's copy, which holds only in-frame ones; the method was immunoSEQ multiplex PCR. In the table there are around 96,000 clones, 79% of which are singletons. The J gene is TRBJ1-4, the V gene TRBV4-1; tentatively, D is TRBD1 (6 bases). Sample: blood, taken before dendritic cell vaccination. This receptor was obtained from a human donor with glioblastoma. The CDR3 region is CASSRGGGGTNEKLFF. As DNA, the CDR3 is TGCGCCAGCAGCCGGGGGGGCGGGGGAACTAATGAAAAACTGTTTTTT.